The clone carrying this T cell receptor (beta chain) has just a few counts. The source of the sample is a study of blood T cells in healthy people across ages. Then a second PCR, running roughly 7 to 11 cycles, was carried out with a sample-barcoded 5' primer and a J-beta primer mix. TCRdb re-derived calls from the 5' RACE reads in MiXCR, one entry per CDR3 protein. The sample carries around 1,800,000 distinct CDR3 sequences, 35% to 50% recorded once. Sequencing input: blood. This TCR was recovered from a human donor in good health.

The CDR3 DNA reads TGCAGTGCTAGAGAGACAGGGGGTTTCTACGAGCAGTACTTC. Translated, it gives CSARETGGFYEQYF. The chain joins TRBV20-1 to TRBJ2-7, with 9 bases aligning to TRBD1. V dropped 0 bases and J dropped 3; count of bases not matched to a gene: 3. The CDR3 contains 14 residues. Looked up from germline, CDR1 is DFQATT and CDR2 is SNEGSKA (reference sequence).